This T cell receptor beta chain came from a study of blood T cells in healthy people across ages. Study observations and caveats: Higher naive T cell percentage went strongly together with higher TCR beta diversity.

With a J-beta primer mix and a sample-barcoded 5' primer, a second PCR ran 7 to 11 cycles. MiXCR, run by TCRdb on the 5' RACE reads, gives a single entry per CDR3 protein. Here the sample spans about 1 million distinct CDR3 sequences, 45% being singletons. Trimming shortened V by 4 bases and J by 3 bases, and 14 bases separated the two germline ends. Germline assignment: CDR1 MNHNS and CDR2 SASEGT. The CDR3 contains 15 residues. Worth noting for this clonotype: The antigen remains undetermined.

Approximately 9 milliliters of peripheral blood were drawn from each donor into EDTA-treated tubes. Sequencing was carried out using blood. The genes are TRBV6-1 and TRBJ2-3, with D hard to call. This TCR was recovered from a woman aged 55-70 years in good health. CDR3 in DNA: TGTGCCAGCAGTGTACGGGCGGCCCCAACAGATACGCAGTATTTT. Encoded protein: CASSVRAAPTDTQYF.